What follows describes a single T cell receptor (beta chain). Antigen unknown. A much bigger clone sits one base away, suggesting this may be a read error. The data are from a study of post-analysis software for immune sequencing data. Turning to the study itself: Relapsing-remitting, secondary progressive and progressive-relapsing forms of multiple sclerosis all featured among disease courses.

Unique molecular identifiers featured in each of the TCR beta cDNA libraries. The source material, about 0.9 to 11 million T cells, gave rise to about 490,000 cDNA molecules. TCRdb redid the calling of the PCR reads with MiXCR, one entry per CDR3 protein. Found here are about 200,000 distinct CDR3 sequences, 25% to 35% of them singletons; the top ten hold more than 3%. Germline CDR1 is MGHRA and CDR2 is YSYEKL. The CDR3 covers 15 residues. General study findings and limits: Higher frequency in patients than in controls was seen for several TRBV segments, with TRBV5-6, TRBV5-1 and TRBV20-1 among them. Patients with multiple sclerosis recorded significantly lower normalized Chao1 diversity than controls, the study found. Same-batch samples co-clustered strongly by F measure.

The receptor's source is a girl between 2 and 17 years old with multiple sclerosis. The sample was blood. This chain connects TRBV4-1 to TRBJ2-4; 8 bases match TRBD1. Gene TRBJ2-7 matches the end of the DNA better, so the J call may be wrong. CDR3 loop: CASSQGGQGPYEQYF. The CDR3, as DNA: TGCGCCAGCAGCCAGGGTGGACAGGGCCCCTACGAGCAGTACTTC.